This entry features one T cell receptor (beta chain) sequence. Primers included in the PCR were 60 Vbeta and 13 Jbeta primers. Produced via immunoSEQ multiplex PCR; TCRdb's table is partial and in-frame only. In all, the sample yields more than 130,000 clones. The data were obtained in a study of cytomegalovirus exposure and HLA in healthy donors. V shed 8 bases and J shed 2 bases, with 9 bases lying between them. Per the germline V gene, CDR1 is MNHNY and CDR2 is SVGAGI (reference sequence). The CDR3 is made up of 12 amino acids. The gene calls are TRBV6-6 and TRBJ1-2; D is unclear. Sequenced: PBMCs. This clonotype originated in a man in his forties in good health and CMV-seronegative. The CDR3 spells CASSQVNYGYTF. CDR3 nucleotides: TGTGCCAGCTCCCAGGTCAACTATGGCTACACCTTC.